Shown below are 25 T cell receptor beta chains from a single sample sequenced in a study of cytomegalovirus exposure and HLA in healthy donors. 13 Jbeta primers and 60 Vbeta primers were used for the PCR. TCRdb keeps only in-frame clones here, not all; method: immunoSEQ multiplex PCR. The sample includes about 130,000 clones, around 81% of them seen just once. Sequencing was done on a sample of PBMCs. These receptors were obtained from a man aged 18 to 29 in good health and CMV-seronegative.

V gene TRBV18 combines with J gene TRBJ1-1; perhaps TRBD1 as D (6 bases). The germline V gene encodes CDR1 KGHSH and CDR2 LQKENI. Trimming shortened V by 3 bases and J by 4 bases, and 12 bases separated the two germline ends. The CDR3 has 14 amino acids. CDR3 amino acids: CASSPPQGITEAFF. CDR3 DNA sequence: TGTGCCAGCTCACCCCCCCAGGGGATCACTGAAGCTTTCTTT.

A few counts support this clone. This chain links TRBV14 with TRBJ1-1; D not certain. Germline assignment: CDR1 SGHDN and CDR2 FVKESK. This CDR3 spans 16 amino acids. Trimming took off 0 bases at V and 0 bases at J, with 11 bases between the two ends. The CDR3 nucleotides read TGTGCCAGCAGCCAAGACCGGGGAAACTTGAACACTGAAGCTTTCTTT. It codes for CASSQDRGNLNTEAFF.

V gene TRBV15 combines with J gene TRBJ1-1; 11 bases are a match to TRBD1. V lost 1 base to trimming and J lost 6 bases; unmatched junction nucleotides: 13. The CDR3 extends over 18 amino acids. Germline CDR1 is LNHNV and CDR2 is YYDKDF (reference sequence). The CDR3 DNA reads TGTGCCACCAGCAGAGGGACAGGGGGCTCGAGAGCCCTCGCTGAAGCTTTCTTT. Residues: CATSRGTGGSRALAEAFF. Complete variable domain (other parts from reference TRBV15 and TRBJ1-1): DAMVIQNPRYQVTQFGKPVTLSCSQTLNHNVMYWYQQKSSQAPKLLFHYYDKDFNNEADTPDNFQSRRPNTSFCFLDIRSPGLGDTAMYLCATSRGTGGSRALAEAFFGQGTRLTVV.

This clone has more than one count but fewer than ten. The rearrangement uses TRBV29-1 and TRBJ2-2; 7 positions agree with TRBD1. Trimming removed 7 bases from V and 2 bases from J; junction bases left unmatched: 13. This CDR3 spans 16 amino acids. Per the germline V gene, CDR1 is SQVTM and CDR2 is ANQGSEA. The CDR3 bases are TGCAGCGCCAAGGACAGGTTTTTTGATAACACCGGGGAGCTGTTTTTT. Protein product: CSAKDRFFDNTGELFF.

The genes are TRBV4-3 and TRBJ1-3; TRBD1 agrees at 8 bases. Looked up from germline, CDR1 is LGHNA and CDR2 is YSLEER. V shed 5 bases and J 0 bases; nucleotides not matched to a gene: 9. CDR3 size: 17 residues. The CDR3, as DNA: TGCGCCAGCAGCGAGACTGGGACAGGCCTCTCTGGAAACACCATATATTTT. This sequence encodes CASSETGTGLSGNTIYF.

CDR3 sequence reads: CASSLPGTEAFF. For the CDR3, the DNA is TGTGCCAGCAGCTTACCGGGGACTGAAGCTTTCTTT. The chain couples TRBV5-6 to TRBJ1-1; D gene ambiguous. CDR3 length: 12 amino acids. Germline CDR1 SGHDT, CDR2 YYEEEE. Trimming left V 2 bases short and J 5 bases short, with 7 bases between.

This clone showed up just once. The same CDR3 can be traced to other DNA sequences in this sample. The CDR3 reads CASSPTGNTEAFF. The CDR3 DNA follows: TGTGCCAGCAGCCCGACAGGGAACACTGAAGCTTTCTTT. The chain uses TRBV6-4 and TRBJ1-1; D might be TRBD1 (6 bases). This CDR3 is built from 13 residues. From germline, CDR1 is MRHNA and CDR2 SNTAGT. The V gene lost 6 bases and the J gene lost 1 base, with 9 bases spanning the gap.

This clone was recorded a few times. This chain links TRBV5-1 with TRBJ1-2; 9 nucleotides line up with TRBD1. J lost 6 bases, V lost 4 bases, and 7 bases had no gene match. CDR1 SGHRS and CDR2 YFSETQ come from the germline V gene. This CDR3 contains 14 residues. The CDR3 coding sequence is TGCGCCAGCAGCCCGGACAGGGGTCAAAATGGCTACACCTTC. It specifies CASSPDRGQNGYTF.

The table lists this clone with a few counts. An end of the junction does not agree with germline; a read error may underlie this. The chain couples TRBV10-2 to TRBJ2-2; D possibly corresponds to TRBD2 (6 bases). The CDR3 is 13 amino acids. The germline CDR1 and CDR2 sequences are WSHSY and SAAADI. The CDR3, as DNA: TGCGCCAGCAGTGAGTCGAAGGTGGGGGGGCTGTTTTTT. Translation: CASSESKVGGLFF.

The chain combines TRBV30 with TRBJ1-4, with D possibly TRBD1 on 5 matching bases. The length of the CDR3 is 15 residues. Germline V gene sequence: CDR1 GTSNPN, CDR2 SVGIG (reference sequence). Trimming removed 0 bases from V and 1 base from J, with 9 bases in between. CDR3 bases: TGTGCCTGGAGTGTACTCAGGGTAACTAATGAAAAACTGTTTTTT. It translates to CAWSVLRVTNEKLFF.

The chain recombines TRBV28 with TRBJ1-3; no clear D gene. The CDR3 runs to 13 residues. The germline V and J ends were trimmed by 8 bases and 0 bases, with 8 bases remaining between them. Germline CDR1 MDHEN, CDR2 SYDVKM. CDR3 bases: TGTGCCAGCGCCCTAAGCTCTGGAAACACCATATATTTT. Translated, it gives CASALSSGNTIYF.

V and J are TRBV30 and TRBJ2-3; no reliable D call. Trimming removed 5 bases at V and 2 bases at J, with 8 bases between. The V gene's germline CDR1 is GTSNPN and CDR2 SVGIG (reference sequence). This CDR3 has 12 residues. The CDR3 loop is CAWGGVTDTQYF. The CDR3 nucleotides are TGTGCCTGGGGCGGTGTCACAGATACGCAGTATTTT.

The chain carries TRBV10-2 and TRBJ2-5, with D unclear. The CDR3 has 11 amino acids. The V and J ends lost 4 bases and 4 bases respectively, with 4 bases between them. The germline V gene encodes CDR1 WSHSY and CDR2 SAAADI. The CDR3 spells CASSVRETQYF. As DNA, the CDR3 is TGCGCCAGCAGTGTTCGAGAGACCCAGTACTTC.

The chain uses TRBV6-4 and TRBJ1-5, with no clear D. CDR1 MRHNA and CDR2 SNTAGT come from the germline V gene. The V gene lost 4 bases and the J gene lost 6 bases, with 10 bases spanning the gap. The CDR3 loop spans 13 amino acids. CDR3 DNA: TGTGCCAGCAGTGCCGAACTTTCTCAGCCCCAGCATTTT. Amino acids: CASSAELSQPQHF.

This rearrangement joins TRBV11-2 to TRBJ2-5; weak D call: TRBD2 (6 bases). The CDR3 has 15 amino acids. CDR1 SGHAT and CDR2 FQNNGV come from the germline V gene. V was clipped by 5 bases and J by 5 bases, with 18 bases between them. CDR3 amino acids: CASSRGNRVIETQYF. CDR3 DNA sequence: TGTGCCAGCAGCCGGGGGAACCGAGTAATTGAGACCCAGTACTTC.

This chain links TRBV7-2 with TRBJ1-6; weak D call: TRBD1 (6 bases). Germline V gene data show CDR1 as SGHTA and CDR2 as FQGNSA. The CDR3 loop spans 15 amino acids. With 5 bases removed from V and 4 bases from J, the gap between germline ends came to 12 bases. For the CDR3, the DNA is TGTGCCAGCAGCACCCGGACAGTTTATAATTCACCCCTCCACTTT. As protein: CASSTRTVYNSPLHF.

The chain recombines TRBV29-1 with TRBJ1-2, with a possible D match to TRBD1 (6 bases). The CDR3 has 11 residues. The germline V gene encodes CDR1 SQVTM and CDR2 ANQGSEA. The V end was cut by 7 bases, the J end by 8 bases, with 14 bases between. The CDR3 DNA sequence: TGCAGCGCCCGGGACACAGCGGGCTACACCTTC. Translated, it gives CSARDTAGYTF.

The chain is built from TRBV6-5 and TRBJ2-7; possible D gene TRBD1, 5 bases. The CDR3 has 16 amino acids. V lost 0 bases and J 1 base, leaving 13 bases between the germline ends. Germline-derived CDR1 and CDR2 are MNHEY and SVGAGI. DNA for the CDR3: TGTGCCAGCAGTTACTCTTCAGGGCCCCTTTCCTACGAGCAGTACTTC. Protein: CASSYSSGPLSYEQYF.

The chain recombines TRBV7-8 with TRBJ2-5, with TRBD2 matching 16 bases. The CDR3 has 17 amino acids. J gave up 4 bases and V 4 bases, and 6 bases lay outside the gene matches. CDR1 is SGHVS, CDR2 FQNEAQ, per germline. CDR3 nucleotide sequence: TGTGCCAGCAGCTCGGGGACTAGCGGGGGGGTAGGAGAGACCCAGTACTTC. It is translated as CASSSGTSGGVGETQYF. Filled out from reference TRBV7-8 and TRBJ2-5, the complete variable domain reads GAGVSQSPRYKVAKRGQDVALRCDPISGHVSLFWYQQALGQGPEFLTYFQNEAQLDKSGLPSDRFFAERPEGSVSTLKIQRTQQEDSAVYLCASSSGTSGGVGETQYFGPGTRLLVL.

This chain links TRBV9 with TRBJ2-2; D may be TRBD1 (5 bases). The CDR3 has 15 amino acids. CDR1 and CDR2 (germline): SGDLS, YYNGEE. Trimming removed 2 bases from V and 4 bases from J, with 12 bases in between. In DNA form, the CDR3 reads TGTGCCAGCAGCGTGGCGTGGGGCGGCACCGGGGAGCTGTTTTTT. Its protein product is CASSVAWGGTGELFF.

This sequence joins TRBV13 and TRBJ1-2; D gene uncertain. This CDR3 has 13 amino acids. CDR1 and CDR2 (germline): PRHDT, FYEKMQ (reference sequence). With 2 bases removed from V and 4 bases from J, the gap between germline ends came to 8 bases. The CDR3 DNA sequence: TGTGCCAGCAGCTTACGGTCAAGCTATGGCTACACCTTC. This encodes CASSLRSSYGYTF.

The chain recombines TRBV14 with TRBJ2-1; D call uncertain. CDR3 length: 15 residues. V shed 6 bases and J shed 0 bases, with 12 bases lying between them. Germline-derived CDR1 and CDR2 are SGHDN and FVKESK. The CDR3 nucleotides are TGTGCCAGCAGTGTCGACTTTAGCTCCTACAATGAGCAGTTCTTC. It yields the protein CASSVDFSSYNEQFF.

The chain carries TRBV6-5 and TRBJ1-1; no clear D. Germline loops: CDR1 MNHEY, CDR2 SVGAGI. V lost 6 bases, J lost 1 base, and 12 bases lay in between. The CDR3 is made up of 14 amino acids. CDR3 DNA sequence: TGTGCCAGCAGCCCGTTGGGGAGGAACACTGAAGCTTTCTTT. This gives the protein CASSPLGRNTEAFF.

The rearrangement links TRBV4-3 to TRBJ1-5; D is undetermined. The CDR3 runs to 13 residues. V gave up 4 bases and J gave up 0 bases, with 4 bases separating them. Per the germline V gene, CDR1 is LGHNA and CDR2 is YSLEER. The CDR3 DNA reads as TGCGCCAGCAGCCTTAATAGCAATCAGCCCCAGCATTTT. The encoded protein is CASSLNSNQPQHF.

This clone was found a few times. This rearrangement joins TRBV30 to TRBJ2-7; D not certain. CDR1 is GTSNPN, CDR2 SVGIG, per germline (reference sequence). This CDR3 is 15 amino acids long. The V and J ends lost 0 bases and 3 bases respectively, with 15 bases between them. The CDR3 region is CAWSVLSSRRYEQYF. As DNA, the CDR3 is TGTGCCTGGAGTGTACTTTCTAGTCGGCGCTACGAGCAGTACTTC.